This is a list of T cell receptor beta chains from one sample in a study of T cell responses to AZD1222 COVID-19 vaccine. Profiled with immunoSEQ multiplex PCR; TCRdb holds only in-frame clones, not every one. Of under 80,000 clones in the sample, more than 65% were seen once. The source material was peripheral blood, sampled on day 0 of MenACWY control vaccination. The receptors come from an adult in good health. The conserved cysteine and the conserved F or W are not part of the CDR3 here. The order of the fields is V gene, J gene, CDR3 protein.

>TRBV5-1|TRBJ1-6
ASSLGGENSPLH
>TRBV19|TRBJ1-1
ASSLGETLGTEAF
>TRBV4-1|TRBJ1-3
ASSQDRLVSGNTIY
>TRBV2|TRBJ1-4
ASREGPTEKLF
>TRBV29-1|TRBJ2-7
SVELITGGAPGEQY
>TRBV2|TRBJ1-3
ASRMFWDREDGNTIY
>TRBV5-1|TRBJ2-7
ASSEQGYEQY
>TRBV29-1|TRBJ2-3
SVVQGVDTQY
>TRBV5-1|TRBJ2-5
ASSWTGTGQETQY
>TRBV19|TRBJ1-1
ASSNDRGRTEAF
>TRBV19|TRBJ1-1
ASSSLKNTEAF
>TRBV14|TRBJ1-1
ASSPGLENTEAF
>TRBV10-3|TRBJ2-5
AISEGTGQETQY